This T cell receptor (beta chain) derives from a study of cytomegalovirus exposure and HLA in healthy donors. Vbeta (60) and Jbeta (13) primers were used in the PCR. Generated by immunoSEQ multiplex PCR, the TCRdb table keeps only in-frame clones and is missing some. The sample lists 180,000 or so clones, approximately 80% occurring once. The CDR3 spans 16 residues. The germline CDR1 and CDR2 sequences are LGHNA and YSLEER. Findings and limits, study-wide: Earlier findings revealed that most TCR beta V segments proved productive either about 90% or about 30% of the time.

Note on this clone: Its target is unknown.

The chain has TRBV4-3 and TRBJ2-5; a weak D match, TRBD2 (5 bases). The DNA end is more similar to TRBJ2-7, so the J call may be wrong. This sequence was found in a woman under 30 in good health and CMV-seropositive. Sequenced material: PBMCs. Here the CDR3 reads CASSQDVLGGSYEQYF. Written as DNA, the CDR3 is TGCGCCAGCAGCCAAGACGTATTAGGAGGTTCCTACGAGCAGTACTTC.